Detailed here is one TCR beta chain. This clonotype was seen a handful of times. It has no known antigen specificity. The input lacks base qualities; no much larger clone sits a single base away. Patients with uncontrolled infections, other autoimmune diseases, pregnancy or lactation were excluded. Clinical symptoms, serum thyroxine and TRAb, thyroid ultrasound, and orbital computed tomography formed the basis for the diagnoses. Total RNA was extracted with Trizol reagent, and quality was checked on an Agilent 2100 Bioanalyzer. TCR beta CDR3 regions were amplified from RNA transcripts. A first-round RT-PCR of the TCR CDR3 used the HTBI primer set with the Qiagen OneStep RT-PCR kit. Libraries were constructed in a second round of multiplex PCR, after which size selection and purification were performed. The libraries were sequenced on an Illumina HiSeq2000 using paired-end 100 bp reads. Concerning the study's data processing: SOAPnuke was used to process the raw data, with reads discarded if the reads contained adapters or uncalled bases, had a mean Phred below 15, or lacked an exact constant-primer or identifier match. COPE v1.2.5 was used to merge high-quality paired reads, and clonotypes were defined as unique nucleotide sequences. MiTCR v1.1 was used to align the clonotypes against IMGT TRBV, TRBD and TRBJ reference segments. The analysis included only V-J combinations with a frequency above 0.0001, which together covered roughly 99% of the repertoires. The TCS score was defined as the ratio of F50 (clonal expansion) to E x V (chaos), calculated using BLOSUM62-based TCRdist between CDR3 peptides within each V-J. Welch's t-statistics and random forest reduced around 520 V-J features to 13, which were used in a naive Bayes classifier (R e1071). Thyroid-blood repertoire similarity was quantified with the Morisita-Horn index. TCRdb applied fastp at Q25 and MiXCR to the public reads, then kept only in-frame beta chains. Rows matching on CDR3 protein sequence are summarized as one entry with the most common DNA and genes. The V and J calls follow TCRdb's processing rather than the paper's. The sample table shows around 600,000 distinct CDR3 sequences, and over 40% are seen once. The ten largest clones take up approximately 7.2% of the sample.

The sample belongs to a study of T cells in Graves' hyperthyroidism and ophthalmopathy (dated by TCRdb to between 2018 and 2020). Some background on the complete study: To identify TCR V-J signatures that set the groups apart, the researchers used a discovery cohort of 100 patients, made up of 43 with Graves' ophthalmopathy and some 56 with stable Graves' hyperthyroidism. Whether ophthalmopathy could be predicted prospectively was tested in an independent validation cohort made up of about 18 hyperthyroidism patients plus 17 patients who later progressed to ophthalmopathy. The 95 to 100 discovery patients were randomly divided into training and test sets at a 7:3 ratio. In addition, the study compared T-cell repertoires in thyroid tissue and in blood from roughly 6 Graves' hyperthyroidism patients. Following sampling, methimazole starting at 30 mg daily was given to hyperthyroidism patients, and high-dose intravenous methylprednisolone was given to ophthalmopathy patients. The paper describes TCR Vbeta CDR3 sequencing of 135 peripheral blood samples, made up of some 40 ophthalmopathy patients, roughly 72 hyperthyroidism patients and around 17 progressor patients. Results the study describes overall, beyond this receptor: Sample size was not statistically predetermined, and blinding of investigators to group allocation was not performed. In validation, the model predicted progression to ophthalmopathy a median of roughly 6.5 months before onset, with approximately 70% sensitivity and more than 72% specificity. In cross-validation, a model built on a 13 V-J signature told ophthalmopathy apart from stable hyperthyroidism with approximately 91% sensitivity and about 81% specificity, and in testing the same model reached 80%/75%. Most expanded thyroid clonotypes (frequency above 0.001) were also detected in blood, suggesting blood repertoires may reflect thyroid immune responses.

From the germline V gene, CDR1 is SGHTA and CDR2 is FQGNSA. The CDR3, cysteine through phenylalanine, is 17 amino acids long. The read is trimmed to its CDR3 DNA, 51 bases read in frame from base 1. The trim is 1 base for V and 5 bases for J, with a gap of 20 bases between the germline ends. The origin of this receptor is an adult man with Graves' disease, either hyperthyroidism or ophthalmopathy (not recorded which). Rearrangement joined TRBV7-2 to TRBJ2-5; a tentative D call is TRBD1 (6 bases match). The material sequenced was peripheral blood or thyroid tissue (not recorded which). CDR3 loop: CASSLVLGAGTRETQYF. The DNA sequence is as follows: TGTGCCAGCAGCTTAGTGCTGGGGGCCGGGACCCGGGAGACCCAGTACTTC.